This T cell receptor beta chain appears in the sequencing data of a study of early T cells in non-severe SARS-CoV-2 infection. Turning to the study itself: Sequencing used unsorted whole-blood bulk RNA, so chains lack pairing. Study results and caveats: CD4 and private specificities were missed by VDJdb matching, which favored anti-spike CD8 responses.

This clonotype was observed a few times. Antigen: not known. In the library, individual cDNA molecules carried attached unique molecular identifiers. TCRdb processed the 5' RACE reads anew with MiXCR; each CDR3 protein has one entry. The sample records fewer than 65,000 distinct CDR3 sequences, about 8% being singletons. V lost 6 bases to trimming and J lost 4 bases; unmatched junction nucleotides: 7. CDR3 length: 14 residues. Germline V CDR1 and CDR2: MNHEY, SVGAGI. The clonotype was recovered from an adult who was a healthcare worker with PCR-confirmed SARS-CoV-2 infection or an uninfected control (not recorded which). This chain joins TRBV6-5 and TRBJ2-7; 9 bases are a match to TRBD2. The sample in question was whole blood, obtained at baseline. The CDR3 sequence is CASRGSGRGYEQYF. CDR3 coding DNA: TGTGCCAGCAGAGGTAGCGGGAGAGGATACGAGCAGTACTTC.